This TCR beta chain was recorded in a study of cytomegalovirus exposure and HLA in healthy donors. Clones were sequenced by immunoSEQ multiplex PCR, and TCRdb holds only the in-frame ones, with some missing. The sample lists fewer than 200,000 clones; approximately 96% were seen once. The CDR3 is 14 amino acids. The V end was cut by 4 bases, the J end by 0 bases, with 7 bases between. Germline lookup yields CDR1 MNHNY and CDR2 SVGAGI (reference sequence). The sample comprised PBMCs. The J gene is TRBJ1-3, the V gene TRBV6-6; unclear D gene. The sequence came from a woman between 18 and 30 years old in good health and CMV-seronegative. The CDR3 sequence is CASSSEISGNTIYF. The CDR3 DNA sequence: TGTGCCAGCAGTTCGGAGATCTCTGGAAACACCATATATTTT.